This T cell receptor (beta chain) was documented in a study of blood T cell repertoires in COVID-19. In the study overall: Some COVID-19 samples were acute and others convalescent; all came from the United States, Italy and Spain. Nucleic acid was either cDNA or gDNA, and it came from T cells, B-cell-depleted T cells, or PBMCs.

Per the authors' pipeline: Amplifying reference gene primers gave estimates of nucleated cell counts. Some clones are missing from TCRdb's copy, which holds only in-frame ones; the method was immunoSEQ multiplex PCR. V and J calls and clone size are given by that table; D and trimming were obtained from the DNA. The sample holds around 370,000 clones, 90% to 95% seen once. J lost 1 base, V lost 5 bases, and 5 bases had no gene match. From germline, CDR1 is SGHNT and CDR2 YENEEA. This CDR3 has 14 residues. The sequencing sample was made of peripheral blood. The V and J genes are TRBV11-3 and TRBJ2-7; 7 bases map to TRBD1. The TCR comes from a woman between 18 and 30 years old who had recovered from COVID-19. CDR3 nucleotides: TGTGCCAGCAGCCGTAGGGGGCAGTCCTACGAGCAGTACGTC. Amino acids: CASSRRGQSYEQYV.